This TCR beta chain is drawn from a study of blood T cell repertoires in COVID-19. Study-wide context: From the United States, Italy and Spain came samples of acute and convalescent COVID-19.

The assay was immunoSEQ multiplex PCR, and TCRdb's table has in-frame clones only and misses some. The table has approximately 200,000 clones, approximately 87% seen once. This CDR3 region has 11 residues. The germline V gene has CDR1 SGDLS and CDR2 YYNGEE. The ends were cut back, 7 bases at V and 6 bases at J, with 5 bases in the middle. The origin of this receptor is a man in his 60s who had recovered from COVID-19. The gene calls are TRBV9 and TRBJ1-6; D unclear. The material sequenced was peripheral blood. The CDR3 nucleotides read TGTGCCAGCCATCCTAATTCACCCCTCCACTTT. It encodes CASHPNSPLHF.